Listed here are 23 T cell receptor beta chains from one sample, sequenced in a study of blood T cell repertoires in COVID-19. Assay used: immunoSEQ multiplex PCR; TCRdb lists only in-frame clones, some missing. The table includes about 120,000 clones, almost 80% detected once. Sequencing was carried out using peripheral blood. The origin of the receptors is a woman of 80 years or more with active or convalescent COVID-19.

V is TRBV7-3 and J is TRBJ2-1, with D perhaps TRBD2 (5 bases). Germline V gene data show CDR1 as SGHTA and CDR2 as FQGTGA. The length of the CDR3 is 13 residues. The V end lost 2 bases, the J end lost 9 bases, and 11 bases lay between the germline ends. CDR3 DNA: TGTGCCAGCAGCTTACGGTCGGACTTTGAGCAGTTCTTC. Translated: CASSLRSDFEQFF.

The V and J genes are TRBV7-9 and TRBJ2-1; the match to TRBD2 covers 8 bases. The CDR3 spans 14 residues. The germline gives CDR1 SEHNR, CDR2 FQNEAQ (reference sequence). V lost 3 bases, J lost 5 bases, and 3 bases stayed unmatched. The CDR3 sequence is CASSFSGAHNEQFF. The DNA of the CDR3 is TGTGCCAGCAGCTTTAGCGGGGCACACAATGAGCAGTTCTTC.

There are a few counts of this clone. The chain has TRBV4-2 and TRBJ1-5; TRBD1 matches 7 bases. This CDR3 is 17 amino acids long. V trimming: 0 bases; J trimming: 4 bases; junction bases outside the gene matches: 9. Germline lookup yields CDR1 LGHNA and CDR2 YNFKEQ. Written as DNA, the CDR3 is TGTGCCAGCAGCCAAGACCCCAACAGGGGAGGAAATCAGCCCCAGCATTTT. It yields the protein CASSQDPNRGGNQPQHF.

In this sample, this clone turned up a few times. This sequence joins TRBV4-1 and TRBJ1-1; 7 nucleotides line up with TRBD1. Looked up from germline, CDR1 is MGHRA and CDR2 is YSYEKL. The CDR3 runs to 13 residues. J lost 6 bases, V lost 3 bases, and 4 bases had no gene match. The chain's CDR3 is CASSQTGLAEAFF. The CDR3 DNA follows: TGCGCCAGCAGCCAGACAGGGCTGGCTGAAGCTTTCTTT.

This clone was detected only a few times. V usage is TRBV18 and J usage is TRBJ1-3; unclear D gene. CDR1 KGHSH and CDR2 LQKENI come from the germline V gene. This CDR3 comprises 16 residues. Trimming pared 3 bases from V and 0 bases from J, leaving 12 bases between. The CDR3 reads CASSPIRESSGNTIYF. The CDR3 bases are TGTGCCAGCTCACCCATCCGGGAGAGCTCTGGAAACACCATATATTTT. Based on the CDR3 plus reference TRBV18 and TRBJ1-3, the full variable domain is NAGVMQNPRHLVRRRGQEARLRCSPMKGHSHVYWYRQLPEEGLKFMVYLQKENIIDESGMPKERFSAEFPKEGPSILRIQQVVRGDSAAYFCASSPIRESSGNTIYFGEGSWLTVV.

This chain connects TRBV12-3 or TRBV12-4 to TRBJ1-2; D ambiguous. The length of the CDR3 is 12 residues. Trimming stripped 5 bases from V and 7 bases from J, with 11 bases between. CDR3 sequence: CASSNGHLGYTF. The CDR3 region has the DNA TGTGCCAGCAGTAATGGGCATCTTGGCTACACCTTC.

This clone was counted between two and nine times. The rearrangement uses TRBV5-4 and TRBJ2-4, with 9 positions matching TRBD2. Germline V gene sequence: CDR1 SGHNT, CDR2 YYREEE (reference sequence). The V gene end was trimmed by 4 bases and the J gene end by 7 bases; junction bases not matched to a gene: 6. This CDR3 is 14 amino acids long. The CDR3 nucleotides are TGTGCCAGCAGCCTACGGACTAGCGCGAACATTCAGTACTTC. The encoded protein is CASSLRTSANIQYF.

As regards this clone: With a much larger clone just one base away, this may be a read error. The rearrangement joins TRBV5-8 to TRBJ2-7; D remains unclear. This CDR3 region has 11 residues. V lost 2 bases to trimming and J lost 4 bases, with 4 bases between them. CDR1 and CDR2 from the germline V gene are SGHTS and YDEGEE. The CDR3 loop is CASSFGYEQYF. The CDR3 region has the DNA TGTGCCAGCAGCTTCGGGTACGAGCAGTACTTC. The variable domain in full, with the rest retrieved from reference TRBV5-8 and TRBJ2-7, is EAGVTQSPTHLIKTRGQQATLRCSPISGHTSVYWYQQALGLGLQFLLWYDEGEERNRGNFPPRFSGRQFPNYSSELNVNALELEDSALYLCASSFGYEQYFGPGTRLTVT.

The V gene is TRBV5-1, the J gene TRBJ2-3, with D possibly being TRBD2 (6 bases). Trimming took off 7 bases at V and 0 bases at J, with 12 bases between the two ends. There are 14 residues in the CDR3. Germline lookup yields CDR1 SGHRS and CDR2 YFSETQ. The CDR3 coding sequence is TGCGCCAGCCTTGGTGGAGGGAGCACAGATACGCAGTATTTT. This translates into CASLGGGSTDTQYF.

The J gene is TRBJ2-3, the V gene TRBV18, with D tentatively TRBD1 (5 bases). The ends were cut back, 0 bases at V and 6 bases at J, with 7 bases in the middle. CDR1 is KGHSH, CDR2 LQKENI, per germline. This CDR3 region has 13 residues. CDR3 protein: CASSPPPGDTQYF. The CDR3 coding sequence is TGTGCCAGCTCACCACCTCCAGGGGATACGCAGTATTTT.

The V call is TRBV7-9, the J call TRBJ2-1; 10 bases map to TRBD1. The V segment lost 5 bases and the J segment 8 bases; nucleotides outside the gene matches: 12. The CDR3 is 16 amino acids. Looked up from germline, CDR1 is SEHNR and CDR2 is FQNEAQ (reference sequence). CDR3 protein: CASSPYRTGGTDEQFF. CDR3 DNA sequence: TGTGCCAGCAGCCCGTACCGGACAGGGGGTACTGATGAGCAGTTCTTC.

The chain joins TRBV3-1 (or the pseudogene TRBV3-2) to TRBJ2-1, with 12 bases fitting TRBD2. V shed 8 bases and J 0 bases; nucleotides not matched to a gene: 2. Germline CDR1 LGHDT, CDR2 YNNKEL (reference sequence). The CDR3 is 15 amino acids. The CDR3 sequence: CASGLAGRSYNEQFF. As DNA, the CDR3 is TGTGCCAGCGGACTAGCGGGACGCTCCTACAATGAGCAGTTCTTC.

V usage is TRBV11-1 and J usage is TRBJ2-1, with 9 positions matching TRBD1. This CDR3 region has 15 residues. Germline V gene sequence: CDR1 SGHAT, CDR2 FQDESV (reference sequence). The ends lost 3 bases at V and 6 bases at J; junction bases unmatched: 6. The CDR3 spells CASSFRQGGGNEQFF. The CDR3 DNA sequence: TGTGCCAGCAGCTTCAGACAGGGGGGCGGCAATGAGCAGTTCTTC. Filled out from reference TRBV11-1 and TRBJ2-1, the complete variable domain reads EAEVAQSPRYKITEKSQAVAFWCDPISGHATLYWYRQILGQGPELLVQFQDESVVDDSQLPKDRFSAERLKGVDSTLKIQPAELGDSAMYLCASSFRQGGGNEQFFGPGTRLTVL.

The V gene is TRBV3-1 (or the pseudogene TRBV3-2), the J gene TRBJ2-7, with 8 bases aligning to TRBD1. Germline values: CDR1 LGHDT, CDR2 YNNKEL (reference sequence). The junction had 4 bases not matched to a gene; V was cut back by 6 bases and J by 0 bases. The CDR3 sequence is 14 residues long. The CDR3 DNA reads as TGTGCCAGCAGTACCGGGACAGGCTCCTACGAGCAGTACTTC. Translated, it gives CASSTGTGSYEQYF.

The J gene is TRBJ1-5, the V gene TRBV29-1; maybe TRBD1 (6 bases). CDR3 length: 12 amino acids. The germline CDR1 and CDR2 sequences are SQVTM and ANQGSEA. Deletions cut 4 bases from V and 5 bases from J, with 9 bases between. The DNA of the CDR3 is TGCAGCGTTGGGGACACCTATCAGCCCCAGCATTTT. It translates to CSVGDTYQPQHF. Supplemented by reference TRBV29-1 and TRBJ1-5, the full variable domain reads SAVISQKPSRDICQRGTSLTIQCQVDSQVTMMFWYRQQPGQSLTLIATANQGSEATYESGFVIDKFPISRPNLTFSTLTVSNMSPEDSSIYLCSVGDTYQPQHFGDGTRLSIL.

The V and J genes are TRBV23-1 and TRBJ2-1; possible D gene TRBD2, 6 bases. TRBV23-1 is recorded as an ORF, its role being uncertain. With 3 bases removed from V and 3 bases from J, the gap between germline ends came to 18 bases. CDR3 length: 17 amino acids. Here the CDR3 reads CASSHQWSSDIYNEQFF. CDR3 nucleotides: TGCGCCAGCAGTCACCAGTGGTCTAGCGATATCTACAATGAGCAGTTCTTC.

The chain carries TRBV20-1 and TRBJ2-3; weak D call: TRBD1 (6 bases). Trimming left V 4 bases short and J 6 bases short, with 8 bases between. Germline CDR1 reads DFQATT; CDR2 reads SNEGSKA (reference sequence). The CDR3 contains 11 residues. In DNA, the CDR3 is TGCAGTGCTAATAGGGGGGATACGCAGTATTTT. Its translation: CSANRGDTQYF.

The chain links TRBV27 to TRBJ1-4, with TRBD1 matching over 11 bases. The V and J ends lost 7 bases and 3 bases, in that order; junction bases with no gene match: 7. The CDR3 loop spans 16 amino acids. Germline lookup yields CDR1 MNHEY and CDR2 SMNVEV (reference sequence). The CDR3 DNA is TGTGCCAGCACCTGGACAGGGGGCGGGTCTAATGAAAAACTGTTTTTT. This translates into CASTWTGGGSNEKLFF.

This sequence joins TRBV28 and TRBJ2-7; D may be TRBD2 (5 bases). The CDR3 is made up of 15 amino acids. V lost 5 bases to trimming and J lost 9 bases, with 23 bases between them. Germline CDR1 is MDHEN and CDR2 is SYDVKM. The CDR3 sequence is CASSPPAATLGVQYF. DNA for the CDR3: TGTGCCAGCAGTCCTCCGGCGGCCACCCTGGGAGTGCAGTACTTC. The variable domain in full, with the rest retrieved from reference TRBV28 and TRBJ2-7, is DVKVTQSSRYLVKRTGEKVFLECVQDMDHENMFWYRQDPGLGLRLIYFSYDVKMKEKGDIPEGYSVSREKKERFSLILESASTNQTSMYLCASSPPAATLGVQYFGPGTRLTVT.

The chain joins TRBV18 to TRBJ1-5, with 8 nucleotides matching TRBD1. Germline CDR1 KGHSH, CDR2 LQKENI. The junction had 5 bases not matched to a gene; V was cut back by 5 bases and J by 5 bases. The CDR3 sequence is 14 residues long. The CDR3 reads CASSSTGDDQPQHF. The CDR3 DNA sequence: TGTGCCAGCTCATCGACAGGGGACGATCAGCCCCAGCATTTT.

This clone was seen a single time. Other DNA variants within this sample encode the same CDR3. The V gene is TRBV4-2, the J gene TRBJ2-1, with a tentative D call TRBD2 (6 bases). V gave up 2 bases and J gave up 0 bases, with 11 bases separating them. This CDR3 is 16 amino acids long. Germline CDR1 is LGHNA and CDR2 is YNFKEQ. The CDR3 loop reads CASSQPGLSSYNEQFF. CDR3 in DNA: TGTGCCAGCAGCCAACCGGGACTCAGCTCCTACAATGAGCAGTTCTTC.

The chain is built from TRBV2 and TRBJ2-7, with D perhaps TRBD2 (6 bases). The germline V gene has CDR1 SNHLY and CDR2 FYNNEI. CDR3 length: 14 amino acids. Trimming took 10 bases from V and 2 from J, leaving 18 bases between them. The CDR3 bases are TGTGCCACCTCGAGGGCAGGGACTCCCTACGAGCAGTACTTC. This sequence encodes CATSRAGTPYEQYF.

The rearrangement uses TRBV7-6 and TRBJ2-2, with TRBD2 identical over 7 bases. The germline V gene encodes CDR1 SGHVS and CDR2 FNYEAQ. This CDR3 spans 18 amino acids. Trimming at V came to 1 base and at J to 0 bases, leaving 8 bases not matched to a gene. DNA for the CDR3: TGTGCCAGCAGCTTAGTGGGATGGGGGAGGGCGAACACCGGGGAGCTGTTTTTT. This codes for CASSLVGWGRANTGELFF.